Sequencing of this TCR beta chain was carried out in a study of identical twins. TCRdb re-derived calls from the 5' RACE reads in MiXCR, one entry per CDR3 protein. The table shows 300,000 to 400,000 distinct CDR3 sequences, with roughly an eighth occurring only once. CDR1 and CDR2 (germline): KGHDR, SFDVKD. CDR3 size: 14 residues. Trimming removed 4 bases from V and 3 bases from J, with 9 bases in between. The same sample was also studied in work on yellow fever vaccine responses in identical twins.

The sequence was collected from a woman younger than 30 in good health. Sequencing was performed on CD8+ T cells sorted from blood. The chain uses TRBV24-1 and TRBJ2-1, with D perhaps being TRBD1 or TRBD2 (5 bases each). CDR3 DNA: TGTGCCACCAGTGACGGGACCAACTACAATGAGCAGTTCTTC. Translated: CATSDGTNYNEQFF.